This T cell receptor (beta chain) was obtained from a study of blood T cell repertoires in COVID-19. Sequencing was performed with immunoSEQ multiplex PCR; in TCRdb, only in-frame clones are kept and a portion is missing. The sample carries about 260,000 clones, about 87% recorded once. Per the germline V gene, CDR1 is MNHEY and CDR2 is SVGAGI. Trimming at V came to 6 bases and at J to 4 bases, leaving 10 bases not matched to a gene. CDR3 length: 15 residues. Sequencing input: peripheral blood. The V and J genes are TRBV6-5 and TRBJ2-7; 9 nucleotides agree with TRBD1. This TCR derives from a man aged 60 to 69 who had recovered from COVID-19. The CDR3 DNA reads TGTGCCAGCAGCGTCACGGGACAGGGAAATTACGAGCAGTACTTC. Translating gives CASSVTGQGNYEQYF.